Described below is a single TCR beta chain sequence and its context. For every donor, a draw yielded ten milliliters of peripheral blood. This specimen belongs to a study of blood T cells in healthy people across ages. Using a J-beta primer mix together with a sample-barcoded 5' primer, a second PCR was run for about 6 to 11 cycles. Each CDR3 protein is one row after TCRdb ran MiXCR on the 5' RACE reads. The table has 650,000 to 950,000 distinct CDR3 sequences, about 42% seen once; the top ten hold about 21%. This CDR3 has 15 amino acids. The germline gives CDR1 SGHTA, CDR2 FQGNSA. The ends lost 4 bases at V and 11 bases at J; junction bases unmatched: 13.

The rearrangement uses TRBV7-2 and TRBJ2-5; 10 nucleotides align to TRBD1. The receptor was derived from a man in his sixties in good health. Sample: blood. CDR3 DNA sequence: TGTGCCAGCAGCTGGGGACAGGGGAGGGAATTGGAGCAGTACTTC. Encoded protein: CASSWGQGRELEQYF. Full variable domain (outside the CDR3, taken from reference TRBV7-2 and TRBJ2-5): GAGVSQSPSNKVTEKGKDVELRCDPISGHTALYWYRQSLGQGLEFLIYFQGNSAPDKSGLPSDRFSAERTGGSVSTLTIQRTQQEDSAVYLCASSWGQGRELEQYFGPGTRLLVL.